This T cell receptor beta chain comes out of a study of quantifying T cell responses using KT2 cells. Study-level background: Reverse transcription used primers in the TCR alpha and beta constant regions.

A single-stranded UMI oligo with SP2 sequence was ligated to cDNA 3' ends. First-round PCR used about 4 cycles and beta primers RC1.1 and RC1.2 covering TRBC1 and TRBC2. Via MiXCR, TCRdb re-called the UMI-ligation and nested PCR reads, giving one row per CDR3 protein. Here the sample spans 40,000 to 50,000 distinct CDR3 sequences, more than 15% being singletons. From germline, CDR1 is SGHRS and CDR2 YFSETQ. Trimming took 4 bases from V and 5 from J; bases not matched to a gene: 8. The CDR3 runs 14 residues. The table lists this clonotype with many counts. This TCR was recovered from a human donor. V gene TRBV5-1 combines with J gene TRBJ1-1, with TRBD1 identical over 7 bases. Sequencing was carried out using PBMCs spiked with cells of the T cell clone KT2. The CDR3 sequence: CASSTDREKTEAFF. For the CDR3, the DNA is TGCGCCAGCAGCACTGACAGGGAGAAAACTGAAGCTTTCTTT.